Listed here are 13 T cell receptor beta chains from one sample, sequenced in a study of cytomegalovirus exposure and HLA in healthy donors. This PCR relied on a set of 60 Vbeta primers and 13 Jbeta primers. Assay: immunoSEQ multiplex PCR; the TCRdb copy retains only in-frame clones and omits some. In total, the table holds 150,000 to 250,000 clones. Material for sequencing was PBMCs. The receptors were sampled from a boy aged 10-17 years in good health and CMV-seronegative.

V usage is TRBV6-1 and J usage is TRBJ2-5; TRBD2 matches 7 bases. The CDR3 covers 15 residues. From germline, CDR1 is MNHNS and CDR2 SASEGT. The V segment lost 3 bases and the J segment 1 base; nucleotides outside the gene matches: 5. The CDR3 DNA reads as TGTGCCAGCAGTGAGCTAGCGGCAACCCAAGAGACCCAGTACTTC. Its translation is CASSELAATQETQYF.

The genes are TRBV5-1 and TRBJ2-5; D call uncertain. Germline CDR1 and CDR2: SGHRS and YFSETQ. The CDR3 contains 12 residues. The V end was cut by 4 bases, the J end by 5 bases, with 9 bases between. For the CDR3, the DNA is TGCGCCAGCAGCCTGGTCATGGAGACCCAGTACTTC. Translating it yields CASSLVMETQYF.

For the CDR3, the DNA is TGTGCCAGCAGTAGTATGGGGAGCTCTGGAAACACCATATATTTT. It yields the protein CASSSMGSSGNTIYF. The V gene is TRBV28, the J gene TRBJ1-3; no firm D call. Germline assignment: CDR1 MDHEN and CDR2 SYDVKM. The CDR3 covers 15 residues. Trimming removed 5 bases from V and 0 bases from J, with 11 bases in between.

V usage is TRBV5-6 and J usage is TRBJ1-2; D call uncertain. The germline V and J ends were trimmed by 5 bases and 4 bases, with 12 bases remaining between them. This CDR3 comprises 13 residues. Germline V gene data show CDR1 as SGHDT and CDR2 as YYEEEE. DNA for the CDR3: TGTGCCAGCAGGTTTGGCGGTTTCTATGGCTACACCTTC. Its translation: CASRFGGFYGYTF.

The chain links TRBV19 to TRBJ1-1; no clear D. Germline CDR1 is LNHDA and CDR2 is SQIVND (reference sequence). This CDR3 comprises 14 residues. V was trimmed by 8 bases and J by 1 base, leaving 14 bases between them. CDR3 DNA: TGTGCCAGTCGCCTCGTGACGGGGAACACTGAAGCTTTCTTT. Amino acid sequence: CASRLVTGNTEAFF.

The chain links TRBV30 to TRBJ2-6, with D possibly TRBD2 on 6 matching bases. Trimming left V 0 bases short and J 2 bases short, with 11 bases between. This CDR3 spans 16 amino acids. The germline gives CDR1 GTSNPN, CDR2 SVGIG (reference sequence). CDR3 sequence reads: CAWSVLGGTGANVLTF. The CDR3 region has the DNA TGTGCCTGGAGTGTATTGGGGGGTACTGGGGCCAACGTCCTGACTTTC.

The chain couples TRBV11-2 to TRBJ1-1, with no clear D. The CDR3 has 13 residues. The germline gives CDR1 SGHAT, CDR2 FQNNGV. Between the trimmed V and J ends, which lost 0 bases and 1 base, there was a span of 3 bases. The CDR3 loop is CASSLDQNTEAFF. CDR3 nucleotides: TGTGCCAGCAGCTTAGATCAGAACACTGAAGCTTTCTTT.

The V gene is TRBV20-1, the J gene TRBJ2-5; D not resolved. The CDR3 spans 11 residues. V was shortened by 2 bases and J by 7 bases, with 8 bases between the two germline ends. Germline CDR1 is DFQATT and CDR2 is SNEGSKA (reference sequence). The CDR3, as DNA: TGCAGTGCTAGACGTTCGGTGACCCAGTACTTC. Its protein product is CSARRSVTQYF.

CDR3 DNA: TGTGCCAGTAGTATGTCCGGGGTAGATACGCAGTATTTT. Translation gives CASSMSGVDTQYF. The chain couples TRBV19 to TRBJ2-3; D is perhaps TRBD2 (5 bases). Germline V lookup: CDR1 LNHDA, CDR2 SQIVND (reference sequence). This CDR3 has 13 amino acids. Trimming shortened V by 3 bases and J by 5 bases, and 9 bases separated the two germline ends. Using reference TRBV19 and TRBJ2-3 for the parts outside the CDR3, the full variable domain is DGGITQSPKYLFRKEGQNVTLSCEQNLNHDAMYWYRQDPGQGLRLIYYSQIVNDFQKGDIAEGYSVSREKKESFPLTVTSAQKNPTAFYLCASSMSGVDTQYFGPGTRLTVL.

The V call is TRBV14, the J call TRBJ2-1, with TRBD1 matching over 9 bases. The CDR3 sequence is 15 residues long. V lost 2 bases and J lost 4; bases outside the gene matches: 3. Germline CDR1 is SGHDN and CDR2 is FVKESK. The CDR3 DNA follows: TGTGCCAGCAGCCAACGGACAGGGGCGTACAATGAGCAGTTCTTC. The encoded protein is CASSQRTGAYNEQFF.

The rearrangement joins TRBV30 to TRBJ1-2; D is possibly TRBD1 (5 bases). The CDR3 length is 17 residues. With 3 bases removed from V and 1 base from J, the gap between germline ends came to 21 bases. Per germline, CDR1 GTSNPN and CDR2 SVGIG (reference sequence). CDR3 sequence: CAWSRAGSTAINYGYTF. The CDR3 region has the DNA TGTGCCTGGAGCCGAGCTGGTTCGACAGCAATTAACTATGGCTACACCTTC.

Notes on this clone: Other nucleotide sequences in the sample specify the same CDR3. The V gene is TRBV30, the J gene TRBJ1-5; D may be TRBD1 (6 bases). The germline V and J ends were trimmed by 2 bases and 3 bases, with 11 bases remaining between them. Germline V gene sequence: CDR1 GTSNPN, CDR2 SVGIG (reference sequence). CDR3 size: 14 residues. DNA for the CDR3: TGTGCCTGGAGTCCTACAGGGAACAATCAGCCCCAGCATTTT. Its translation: CAWSPTGNNQPQHF.

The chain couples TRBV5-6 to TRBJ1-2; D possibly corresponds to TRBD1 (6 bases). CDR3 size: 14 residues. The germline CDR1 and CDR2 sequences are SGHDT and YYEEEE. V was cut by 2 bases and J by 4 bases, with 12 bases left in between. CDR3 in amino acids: CASSFQGTGYGYTF. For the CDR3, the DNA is TGTGCCAGCAGCTTTCAGGGGACGGGCTATGGCTACACCTTC. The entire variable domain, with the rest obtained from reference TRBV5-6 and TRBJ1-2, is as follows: DAGVTQSPTHLIKTRGQQVTLRCSPKSGHDTVSWYQQALGQGPQFIFQYYEEEERQRGNFPDRFSGHQFPNYSSELNVNALLLGDSALYLCASSFQGTGYGYTFGSGTRLTVV.